What follows are 8 T cell receptor beta chains derived from one specimen sequenced in a study of glioma-infiltrating T cells after dendritic cell vaccination (dated by TCRdb to between 2015 and 2016). Preparation of the library involved the immunoSEQ multiplex PCR assay. The source is immuneACCESS, and TCRdb retained only in-frame sequences with V and J called. Part of the clones is not carried over; for the studies checked, unresolved V genes explain less than half of this, and the remainder is unexplained. This sample gives about 92,000 clones in total; just over 85% of them show up just once. The ten largest clones add up to approximately 14% of the sample. The material was blood, obtained before dendritic cell vaccination. The receptor set was obtained from a human donor with glioblastoma.

The J gene is TRBJ1-1, the V gene TRBV30, with 7 bases lining up with TRBD1. The length of the CDR3 is 15 residues. The V segment lost 1 base and the J segment 1 base; nucleotides outside the gene matches: 6. Per the germline V gene, CDR1 is GTSNPN and CDR2 is SVGIG (reference sequence). The CDR3 spells CAWSAIQGQNTEAFF. As DNA, the CDR3 is TGTGCCTGGAGTGCGATACAGGGGCAGAACACTGAAGCTTTCTTT.

J is TRBJ1-1 and V is TRBV7-9; 9 bases match TRBD1. Germline trimming cut 5 bases from V and 1 base from J; bases unmatched to any gene: 2. Germline V CDR1 and CDR2: SEHNR, FQNEAQ (reference sequence). CDR3 length: 14 residues. The CDR3 DNA sequence: TGTGCCAGCAGCACGGGACAGGGGAACACTGAAGCTTTCTTT. Translated: CASSTGQGNTEAFF.

This rearrangement joins TRBV30 to TRBJ1-1; D not resolved. The CDR3 is 14 amino acids. Germline V gene sequence: CDR1 GTSNPN, CDR2 SVGIG (reference sequence). The ends were cut back, 0 bases at V and 3 bases at J, with 11 bases in the middle. CDR3 protein: CAWSVRPGDTEAFF. DNA of the CDR3: TGTGCCTGGAGTGTACGTCCCGGGGACACTGAAGCTTTCTTT.

In this sample, this clone turned up a few times. The V gene is TRBV5-5, the J gene TRBJ2-7, with D perhaps TRBD2 (6 bases). CDR1 SGHKS and CDR2 YYEKEE come from the germline V gene (reference sequence). The CDR3 consists of 15 residues. V dropped 2 bases and J dropped 2 bases, with 14 bases sitting between them. Written as DNA, the CDR3 is TGTGCCAGCAGCTTAGGAAGACAGCGGGCCTACGAGCAGTACTTC. Its translation is CASSLGRQRAYEQYF.

V gene TRBV28 combines with J gene TRBJ2-3; 14 nucleotides align to TRBD2. The J segment lost 1 base and the V segment lost 3 bases, leaving 9 bases of the junction unmatched. Germline CDR1 and CDR2: MDHEN and SYDVKM. This CDR3 contains 19 residues. CDR3 region: CASSFGTSGRGFGTDTQYF. The CDR3 DNA sequence: TGTGCCAGCAGTTTCGGGACTAGCGGGAGAGGGTTTGGCACAGATACGCAGTATTTT.

The DNA of the CDR3 is TGCAGCGTTGACGGACTAGCGGGCCAGCACCAAGAGACCCAGTACTTC. Protein: CSVDGLAGQHQETQYF. V and J are TRBV29-1 and TRBJ2-5, with 11 bases aligning to TRBD2. J lost 0 bases, V lost 3 bases, and 6 bases had no gene match. Germline V lookup: CDR1 SQVTM, CDR2 ANQGSEA. The CDR3 consists of 16 residues.

The rearrangement joins TRBV5-4 to TRBJ1-3, with no clear D. The germline V and J ends were trimmed by 5 bases and 0 bases, with 9 bases remaining between them. Germline CDR1 reads SGHNT; CDR2 reads YYREEE (reference sequence). This CDR3 region has 14 residues. CDR3 region: CASRDGNSGNTIYF. The CDR3 region has the DNA TGTGCCAGCAGGGACGGGAACTCTGGAAACACCATATATTTT.

V usage is TRBV13 and J usage is TRBJ2-7; D perhaps matches TRBD2 (5 bases). The CDR3 covers 14 residues. Trimming pared 1 base from V and 3 bases from J, leaving 10 bases between. CDR1 and CDR2 (germline): PRHDT, FYEKMQ (reference sequence). The CDR3 DNA follows: TGTGCCAGCAGCTTAGAAGGGAGCATCTACGAGCAGTACTTC. It codes for CASSLEGSIYEQYF.